A single sample gave rise to the 28 T cell receptor beta chains below, sequenced in a study of blood T cells in healthy people across ages. A second roughly 6 to 12 cycle PCR used barcoded and J-beta primers. TCRdb reprocessed the 5' RACE reads via MiXCR and lists one record per CDR3 protein. The repertoire holds about 700,000 distinct CDR3 sequences, with roughly 30% as singletons. Specimen: blood. The source of these receptors is a woman over 75 in good health.

For this clonotype: This may come from a read error, since a much larger clone is one base off. The chain couples TRBV12-3 or TRBV12-4 to TRBJ1-4; perhaps TRBD1 as D (6 bases). This CDR3 contains 18 residues. Trimming removed 0 bases at V and 3 bases at J, with 17 bases between. The CDR3 region is CASSLALGASAPNEKLFF. CDR3 coding DNA: TGTGCCAGCAGTTTAGCGCTGGGGGCATCTGCACCTAATGAAAAACTGTTTTTT.

The sample holds many counts of this clonotype. V is TRBV2 and J is TRBJ1-5; D is ambiguous. The CDR3 spans 13 residues. In germline, CDR1 is SNHLY, CDR2 FYNNEI. V was trimmed by 6 bases and J by 1 base, leaving 7 bases between them. As DNA, the CDR3 is TGTGCCAGCAGCCAGTGGAGCAATCAGCCCCAGCATTTT. Its protein is CASSQWSNQPQHF. Variable domain in full (rest from reference TRBV2 and TRBJ1-5): EPEVTQTPSHQVTQMGQEVILRCVPISNHLYFYWYRQILGQKVEFLVSFYNNEISEKSEIFDDQFSVERPDGSNFTLKIRSTKLEDSAMYFCASSQWSNQPQHFGDGTRLSIL.

Many counts were recorded for this clonotype. The rearrangement joins TRBV6-6 to TRBJ2-5, with D perhaps matching TRBD2 (5 bases). The V gene lost 6 bases and the J gene lost 4 bases, with 12 bases spanning the gap. The CDR3 has 13 amino acids. Germline values: CDR1 MNHNY, CDR2 SVGAGI (reference sequence). CDR3 sequence reads: CASRKEGVETQYF. Written as DNA, the CDR3 is TGTGCCAGCAGAAAAGAGGGTGTAGAGACCCAGTACTTC.

Worth noting for this clonotype: A read error may account for a junction end that differs from germline. This rearrangement joins TRBV4-2 to TRBJ1-4; D is perhaps TRBD1 (6 bases). This CDR3 spans 15 amino acids. Looked up from germline, CDR1 is LGHNA and CDR2 is YNFKEQ. CDR3 sequence (DNA): TGTGCCAGCAGCCAGCAAATAGGGGGTAATGAAAAACGGTTTTTT. It encodes CASSQQIGGNEKRFF.

This clonotype was observed a handful of times. A clone one base away is much larger, so this may be a read error. The chain employs TRBV4-3 and TRBJ1-5, with D hard to call. The CDR3 loop spans 15 amino acids. From germline, CDR1 is LGHNA and CDR2 YSLEER. Trimming cost V 0 bases and J 0 bases, with 6 bases left between them. CDR3 residues: CASSQEEDSNQPQHF. Written as DNA, the CDR3 is TGCGCCAGCAGCCAAGAGGAGGATAGCAATCAGCCCCAGCATTTT.

This clonotype was seen more than once but under ten times. The chain has TRBV2 and TRBJ1-1; D may be TRBD1 (5 bases). CDR1 SNHLY and CDR2 FYNNEI come from the germline V gene. This CDR3 spans 14 amino acids. V dropped 0 bases and J dropped 7 bases, with 12 bases sitting between them. This CDR3 reads CASSEAGAVFEAFF. The CDR3 DNA sequence: TGTGCCAGCAGTGAAGCAGGGGCCGTGTTTGAAGCTTTCTTT.

The chain combines TRBV20-1 with TRBJ2-7; D is perhaps TRBD1 (6 bases). The V gene's germline CDR1 is DFQATT and CDR2 SNEGSKA (reference sequence). The CDR3 runs 14 residues. V was pared by 0 bases and J by 4 bases, with 13 bases between. This CDR3 reads CSARDPGAGYEQYF. The CDR3 nucleotides are TGCAGTGCTAGAGATCCAGGGGCTGGTTACGAGCAGTACTTC.

V usage is TRBV19 and J usage is TRBJ1-1, with D perhaps matching TRBD1 (5 bases). Germline-derived CDR1 and CDR2 are LNHDA and SQIVND (reference sequence). Trimming removed 5 bases from V and 3 bases from J, with 13 bases in between. The CDR3 consists of 14 residues. Written as DNA, the CDR3 is TGTGCCAGTAGTGGGACTCGGAGGGACACTGAAGCTTTCTTT. Protein product: CASSGTRRDTEAFF.

The chain links TRBV7-8 to TRBJ2-7, with D maybe TRBD1 (5 bases). Germline values: CDR1 SGHVS, CDR2 FQNEAQ. The CDR3 has 17 amino acids. The V gene lost 0 bases and the J gene lost 0 bases, with 15 bases spanning the gap. CDR3 amino acids: CASSLAVSRQSSYEQYF. The CDR3 nucleotides read TGTGCCAGCAGCTTAGCGGTTTCTCGACAGAGCTCCTACGAGCAGTACTTC.

Regarding this clonotype: The junction differs from germline at one of its ends, possibly a read error. The chain uses TRBV27 and TRBJ2-1; 8 bases align to TRBD1. Germline V gene lookup returns CDR1 MNHEY and CDR2 SMNVEV (reference sequence). This CDR3 contains 13 residues. CDR3 DNA: TGTGCCGGCAGAGCGGACAGGGCTCATGAGCAGTTCTTC. The encoded protein is CAGRADRAHEQFF.

As concerns this clonotype: A much larger clone lies one base from this, so it may be a read error. The chain carries TRBV5-1 and TRBJ2-2, with D possibly matching TRBD2 (5 bases). This CDR3 is built from 13 residues. CDR1 is SGHRS and CDR2 is YFSETQ in the germline V gene. CDR3 sequence reads: CASSLQIDGERFF. CDR3 DNA: TGCGCCAGCAGCTTACAAATCGACGGGGAGCGGTTTTTT. Based on the CDR3 plus reference TRBV5-1 and TRBJ2-2, the full variable domain is KAGVTQTPRYLIKTRGQQVTLSCSPISGHRSVSWYQQTPGQGLQFLFEYFSETQRNKGNFPGRFSGRQFSNSRSEMNVSTLELGDSALYLCASSLQIDGERFFGEGSRLTVL.

The gene calls are TRBV6-1 and TRBJ2-3; no definite D call. V was pared by 7 bases and J by 3 bases, with 17 bases between. The germline V gene has CDR1 MNHNS and CDR2 SASEGT. The CDR3 length is 15 residues. CDR3 nucleotides: TGTGCCAGCAATGCCGTGAGGTCCGGAACAGATACGCAGTATTTT. Its translation: CASNAVRSGTDTQYF.

The V call is TRBV2, the J call TRBJ2-1; no clear D. The CDR3 has 12 residues. Germline CDR1 SNHLY, CDR2 FYNNEI. Deletions cut 7 bases from V and 7 bases from J, with 11 bases between. CDR3 protein: CASTHRYNEQFF. CDR3 nucleotide sequence: TGTGCCAGCACGCACCGCTATAATGAGCAGTTCTTC.

This chain uses TRBV12-3 or TRBV12-4 with TRBJ2-3; D ambiguous. V was clipped by 1 base and J by 11 bases, with 16 bases between them. This CDR3 is 14 amino acids long. The CDR3 reads CASSLGMTTDVQYF. The CDR3, as DNA: TGTGCCAGCAGTTTAGGAATGACCACAGATGTGCAGTATTTT.

Notes on this clonotype: Mismatch with germline at one junction end may stem from a read error. This chain connects TRBV3-1 to TRBJ1-4, with D possibly TRBD1 on 6 matching bases. The germline V gene has CDR1 LGHDT and CDR2 YNNKEL (reference sequence). The CDR3 sequence is 15 residues long. DNA for the CDR3: TGTGCCAGCAACCAAGCAGGGGCAACTAATGAAAAACTGTTTTTT. Translation gives CASNQAGATNEKLFF.

This rearrangement joins TRBV19 to TRBJ1-1; D possibly corresponds to TRBD1 (5 bases). Germline values: CDR1 LNHDA, CDR2 SQIVND (reference sequence). V was pared by 6 bases and J by 7 bases, with 21 bases between. This CDR3 contains 15 residues. The CDR3 reads CASRWGVGMGREAFF. The DNA for the CDR3 is TGTGCCAGTAGATGGGGGGTGGGGATGGGACGTGAAGCTTTCTTT.

On this clonotype itself: Just one base apart from a much larger clone, this may be a read error. The chain recombines TRBV4-1 with TRBJ2-1, with 10 bases identical to TRBD1. Germline V gene sequence: CDR1 MGHRA, CDR2 YSYEKL. Trimming removed 0 bases from V and 10 bases from J; junction bases left unmatched: 9. This CDR3 has 16 residues. The CDR3 sequence is CASSQDGDRGLYEQFF. As DNA, the CDR3 is TGCGCCAGCAGCCAAGATGGTGACAGGGGGCTTTACGAGCAGTTCTTC.

The chain carries TRBV29-1 and TRBJ1-1; D is possibly TRBD1 (5 bases). The germline V gene encodes CDR1 SQVTM and CDR2 ANQGSEA. CDR3 length: 14 amino acids. Trimming removed 6 bases from V and 7 bases from J, with 21 bases in between. This chain's CDR3 is CSVLGGVGRDEAFF. The CDR3 nucleotides read TGCAGCGTACTGGGAGGGGTAGGTAGAGATGAAGCTTTCTTT.

The gene calls are TRBV20-1 and TRBJ1-4; a possible D gene is TRBD1 (5 bases). The CDR3 is 15 residues long. Looked up from germline, CDR1 is DFQATT and CDR2 is SNEGSKA (reference sequence). V was cut by 0 bases and J by 8 bases, with 16 bases left in between. CDR3 loop: CSARDPGHGGEKLFF. CDR3 DNA sequence: TGCAGTGCTAGAGATCCGGGGCATGGAGGGGAAAAACTGTTTTTT.

The J gene is TRBJ2-1, the V gene TRBV7-2, with D possibly TRBD2 on 6 matching bases. Germline V CDR1 and CDR2: SGHTA, FQGNSA. V was trimmed by 5 bases and J by 4 bases, leaving 15 bases between them. CDR3 length: 15 amino acids. In nucleotides, the CDR3 is TGTGCCAGCAGCGGGCAGACTAGGAGGTACAATGAGCAGTTCTTC. This codes for CASSGQTRRYNEQFF.

This clonotype was seen a few times. This chain joins TRBV20-1 and TRBJ1-1; the D gene is possibly TRBD1 (6 bases). The V gene lost 3 bases and the J gene lost 11 bases, with 13 bases spanning the gap. Germline CDR1 is DFQATT and CDR2 is SNEGSKA (reference sequence). The CDR3 contains 11 residues. The CDR3 here is CSASGGGAAFF. The CDR3 DNA reads TGCAGTGCTAGTGGCGGGGGCGCGGCTTTCTTT.

As regards this clonotype: Being one base from a much bigger clone, this may be a read error. The chain uses TRBV2 and TRBJ2-1, with 9 bases lining up with TRBD2. V shed 7 bases, J shed 13 bases, and the junction held 8 bases outside the gene matches. Per germline, CDR1 SNHLY and CDR2 FYNNEI. The CDR3 runs to 12 residues. DNA of the CDR3: TGTGCCAGCAAGGGACTAGCAGAGACCCAGTTCTTC. It specifies CASKGLAETQFF.

The chain employs TRBV30 and TRBJ1-2, with D hard to call. The CDR3 is 12 amino acids. Germline CDR1 is GTSNPN and CDR2 is SVGIG (reference sequence). V lost 0 bases, J lost 4 bases, and 6 bases lay in between. The CDR3 reads CAWSVLSYGYTF. CDR3 DNA: TGTGCCTGGAGTGTACTGAGCTATGGCTACACCTTC.

Turning to this clonotype: This clone may be a read error of a much larger clone one base away. J is TRBJ2-7 and V is TRBV11-2; TRBD1 matches at 7 bases. Trimming cost V 1 base and J 7 bases; bases outside gene matches: 13. CDR3 length: 16 residues. CDR1 and CDR2 (germline): SGHAT, FQNNGV. The CDR3 spells CASSLGGYRGFDEQYF. CDR3 bases: TGTGCCAGCAGCTTAGGGGGCTACAGGGGTTTCGATGAGCAGTACTTC.

This clonotype was observed many times. The rearrangement uses TRBV6-1 and TRBJ2-7; no reliable D call. V dropped 4 bases and J dropped 3 bases, with 16 bases sitting between them. Per germline, CDR1 MNHNS and CDR2 SASEGT. CDR3 length equals 15 residues. CDR3 in amino acids: CASSAPPPERYEQYF. The CDR3 DNA follows: TGTGCCAGCAGTGCCCCCCCTCCAGAGCGCTACGAGCAGTACTTC.

V usage is TRBV15 and J usage is TRBJ2-5; 8 bases map to TRBD2. CDR1 is LNHNV, CDR2 YYDKDF, per germline (reference sequence). Trimming at V came to 3 bases and at J to 1 base, leaving 7 bases not matched to a gene. This CDR3 is 16 amino acids long. The CDR3 DNA is TGTGCCACCAGCAGGGGTCCGGGACTAGGCCAAGAGACCCAGTACTTC. Its protein product is CATSRGPGLGQETQYF.

This clonotype was seen ten or more times. The genes are TRBV24-1 and TRBJ2-1; 11 nucleotides agree with TRBD2. In germline, CDR1 is KGHDR, CDR2 SFDVKD. CDR3 length: 16 residues. Trimming took 4 bases from V and 4 from J; bases not matched to a gene: 5. The CDR3 here is CATSEAGTSGYNEQFF. The CDR3, as DNA: TGTGCCACCAGTGAAGCCGGGACTAGCGGATACAATGAGCAGTTCTTC.

This clonotype came up a few times. A much larger clone sits a single nucleotide away, making a read error possible. V and J are TRBV5-6 and TRBJ2-7, with D perhaps TRBD1 or TRBD2 (6 bases each). The CDR3 sequence is 16 residues long. The germline CDR1 and CDR2 sequences are SGHDT and YYEEEE. Trimming took 5 bases from V and 2 from J, leaving 20 bases between them. CDR3 DNA sequence: TGTGCCAGCAGAGATCGGGGCCTCGGGGGCCCCTACGAGCAGTACTTC. It codes for CASRDRGLGGPYEQYF.